Listed here are 28 T cell receptor beta chains from one sample, sequenced in a study of blood T cell repertoires in COVID-19. Assay used: immunoSEQ multiplex PCR; TCRdb lists only in-frame clones, some missing. The sample comprises 150,000 or so clones, approximately 86% of which are singletons, and 2% to 3% rests with the top ten. Material for sequencing was peripheral blood. The receptor set was obtained from a woman aged 65 to 85 with acute or convalescent COVID-19.

This clone was seen once. The rearrangement joins TRBV20-1 to TRBJ1-1; D possibly corresponds to TRBD1 (6 bases). The CDR3 has 15 residues. The germline V and J ends were trimmed by 3 bases and 5 bases, with 19 bases remaining between them. Germline V gives CDR1 DFQATT, CDR2 SNEGSKA (reference sequence). CDR3 sequence: CSASVFSGDETEAFF. CDR3 bases: TGCAGTGCTAGTGTTTTCTCAGGGGACGAAACTGAAGCTTTCTTT.

The J gene is TRBJ1-5, the V gene TRBV5-5, with TRBD1 matching 8 bases. With 4 bases clipped from V and 5 bases from J, the junction kept 5 bases outside the gene matches. This CDR3 has 14 amino acids. Germline V CDR1 and CDR2: SGHKS, YYEKEE (reference sequence). The CDR3 region is CASSRTGGDQPQHF. The CDR3, as DNA: TGTGCCAGCAGCCGAACAGGGGGTGATCAGCCCCAGCATTTT.

This sequence joins TRBV6-4 and TRBJ1-2; D might be TRBD1 (6 bases). The germline CDR1 and CDR2 sequences are MRHNA and SNTAGT. V was trimmed by 4 bases and J by 4 bases, leaving 13 bases between them. This CDR3 comprises 14 residues. CDR3 nucleotides: TGTGCCAGCAGTGCGTCGACAGGCGCCTATGGCTACACCTTC. Amino acids: CASSASTGAYGYTF.

Here the CDR3 reads CASSRTGYSNQPQHF. The CDR3 bases are TGTGCCAGCAGCAGGACAGGCTATAGCAATCAGCCCCAGCATTTT. V and J are TRBV6-5 and TRBJ1-5, with TRBD1 matching 7 bases. The CDR3 consists of 15 residues. The J segment lost 0 bases and the V segment lost 6 bases, leaving 5 bases of the junction unmatched. CDR1 and CDR2 (germline): MNHEY, SVGAGI.

The chain recombines TRBV4-1 with TRBJ2-4; D possibly corresponds to TRBD2 (5 bases). The CDR3 covers 17 residues. V was clipped by 3 bases and J by 2 bases, with 17 bases between them. Germline CDR1 and CDR2: MGHRA and YSYEKL. The CDR3 here is CASSHVGRGETKNIQYF. The CDR3 bases are TGCGCCAGCAGCCACGTTGGACGGGGTGAGACCAAAAACATTCAGTACTTC.

The CDR3 DNA is TGTGCCTGGACTGCCGGGACAGGGGGCCGTTATAATTCACCCCTCCACTTT. Translating it yields CAWTAGTGGRYNSPLHF. The chain carries TRBV30 and TRBJ1-6, with 12 bases identical to TRBD1. This CDR3 is built from 17 residues. Trimming cost V 4 bases and J 4 bases; bases outside gene matches: 8. The germline V gene has CDR1 GTSNPN and CDR2 SVGIG (reference sequence).

This rearrangement joins TRBV2 to TRBJ1-6, with D unclear. Germline loops: CDR1 SNHLY, CDR2 FYNNEI. CDR3 length: 15 residues. Trimming removed 10 bases at V and 6 bases at J, with 19 bases between. The CDR3 loop reads CATSKEVSRNSPLHF. CDR3 DNA: TGTGCCACCTCAAAAGAGGTCAGCCGTAATTCACCCCTCCACTTT.

The chain uses TRBV18 and TRBJ1-1, with TRBD1 matching over 10 bases. The V gene end was trimmed by 9 bases and the J gene end by 5 bases; junction bases not matched to a gene: 6. Germline V gene sequence: CDR1 KGHSH, CDR2 LQKENI. The CDR3 totals 13 residues. CDR3 in amino acids: CASRTGGDTEAFF. CDR3 coding DNA: TGTGCCAGTCGGACAGGGGGAGATACTGAAGCTTTCTTT.

This chain links TRBV24-1 with TRBJ1-2; tentatively, D is TRBD1 (5 bases). The germline V gene has CDR1 KGHDR and CDR2 SFDVKD. The V gene lost 9 bases and the J gene lost 3 bases, with 16 bases spanning the gap. The length of the CDR3 is 14 residues. The CDR3 coding sequence is TGTGCCACCGGGCGAGAAAGGGGCTACTATGGCTACACCTTC. Encoded protein: CATGRERGYYGYTF.

The V gene is TRBV7-2, the J gene TRBJ2-5; TRBD2 matches at 8 bases. Germline V gene data show CDR1 as SGHTA and CDR2 as FQGNSA. This CDR3 comprises 15 residues. The ends lost 5 bases at V and 4 bases at J; junction bases unmatched: 9. The CDR3 sequence: CASSPGGAARETQYF. In DNA, the CDR3 is TGTGCCAGCAGCCCCGGGGGGGCTGCGAGAGAGACCCAGTACTTC.

This CDR3 is CASSLVQGTYQPQHF. CDR3 nucleotide sequence: TGTGCCAGCAGTTTAGTACAGGGTACGTACCAGCCCCAGCATTTT. The V gene is TRBV28, the J gene TRBJ1-5, with a weak D call TRBD1 (6 bases). From germline, CDR1 is MDHEN and CDR2 SYDVKM. The germline V and J ends were trimmed by 2 bases and 7 bases, with 15 bases remaining between them. CDR3 length equals 15 residues. The entire variable domain, with the rest obtained from reference TRBV28 and TRBJ1-5, is as follows: DVKVTQSSRYLVKRTGEKVFLECVQDMDHENMFWYRQDPGLGLRLIYFSYDVKMKEKGDIPEGYSVSREKKERFSLILESASTNQTSMYLCASSLVQGTYQPQHFGDGTRLSIL.

The DNA for the CDR3 is TGTGCCAGCAGTTTCGGGAGGGAGGCAGATACGCAGTATTTT. This codes for CASSFGREADTQYF. This chain joins TRBV27 and TRBJ2-3; 8 bases align to TRBD2. After removal of 3 bases from V and 4 bases from J, the junction contained 3 bases not matched to a gene. Germline V CDR1 and CDR2: MNHEY, SMNVEV (reference sequence). This CDR3 comprises 14 residues.

This rearrangement joins TRBV6-5 to TRBJ2-3; D gene ambiguous. This CDR3 region has 15 residues. CDR1 is MNHEY and CDR2 is SVGAGI in the germline V gene. Trimming took 0 bases from V and 1 from J, leaving 8 bases between them. For the CDR3, the DNA is TGTGCCAGCAGTTACTCGGGCACACGCACAGATACGCAGTATTTT. Amino acids: CASSYSGTRTDTQYF.

This chain uses TRBV11-2 with TRBJ2-5; D is unresolved. The V end lost 3 bases, the J end lost 0 bases, and 5 bases lay between the germline ends. There are 13 residues in the CDR3. Germline CDR1 reads SGHAT; CDR2 reads FQNNGV. The CDR3 region is CASSFGNQETQYF. The CDR3 DNA sequence: TGTGCCAGCAGCTTCGGTAACCAAGAGACCCAGTACTTC.

This chain uses TRBV18 with TRBJ1-1; 8 bases fit TRBD1. CDR1 and CDR2 (germline): KGHSH, LQKENI. V lost 3 bases to trimming and J lost 5 bases; unmatched junction nucleotides: 8. CDR3 size: 15 residues. This chain's CDR3 is CASSPIQGAWTEAFF. DNA of the CDR3: TGTGCCAGCTCACCTATCCAGGGGGCGTGGACTGAAGCTTTCTTT. The full variable domain, in which reference TRBV18 and TRBJ1-1 provide the parts outside the CDR3, is NAGVMQNPRHLVRRRGQEARLRCSPMKGHSHVYWYRQLPEEGLKFMVYLQKENIIDESGMPKERFSAEFPKEGPSILRIQQVVRGDSAAYFCASSPIQGAWTEAFFGQGTRLTVV.

The rearrangement links TRBV28 to TRBJ2-6; D is perhaps TRBD2 (6 bases). Germline assignment: CDR1 MDHEN and CDR2 SYDVKM. V was clipped by 6 bases and J by 2 bases, with 14 bases between them. CDR3 size: 16 residues. CDR3 region: CASSRRGNPGANVLTF. CDR3 DNA: TGTGCCAGCAGCAGGCGGGGAAATCCTGGGGCCAACGTCCTGACTTTC.

V usage is TRBV24-1 and J usage is TRBJ1-2, with TRBD1 identical over 9 bases. V gave up 4 bases and J gave up 2 bases; unmatched junction bases: 7. The CDR3 consists of 16 residues. Germline values: CDR1 KGHDR, CDR2 SFDVKD. CDR3 region: CATSDPEGQGNYGYTF. The CDR3 coding sequence is TGTGCCACCAGTGACCCGGAAGGACAGGGGAACTATGGCTACACCTTC.

This clone has a handful of counts. A read error may produce the germline difference seen at one junction end. The chain couples TRBV19 to TRBJ2-3; the match to TRBD2 covers 7 bases. Germline CDR1 reads LNHDA; CDR2 reads SQIVND (reference sequence). The CDR3 spans 15 residues. The CDR3 DNA reads TGTGCCAGTAGGATAGGACTAGGTAGCACAGATACGCAGTATTTT. The encoded protein is CASRIGLGSTDTQYF.

The genes are TRBV7-2 and TRBJ1-2; D call uncertain. Germline CDR1 SGHTA, CDR2 FQGNSA. The CDR3 runs 14 residues. With 1 base removed from V and 7 bases from J, the gap between germline ends came to 13 bases. CDR3 in amino acids: CASSLEVVVAGYTF. CDR3 sequence (DNA): TGTGCCAGCAGCTTAGAGGTTGTGGTAGCTGGCTACACCTTC.

This clone was detected a few times. The chain recombines TRBV4-1 with TRBJ1-5, with a weak D call TRBD1 (6 bases). Trimming pared 0 bases from V and 2 bases from J, leaving 17 bases between. There are 18 residues in the CDR3. Germline-derived CDR1 and CDR2 are MGHRA and YSYEKL. The CDR3 region has the DNA TGCGCCAGCAGCCAAGATCTTTTTGGGGGCGCGGGCAATCAGCCCCAGCATTTT. Protein: CASSQDLFGGAGNQPQHF.

V is TRBV7-2 and J is TRBJ1-1; D gene uncertain. This CDR3 comprises 14 residues. V lost 1 base to trimming and J lost 1 base, with 7 bases between them. Germline values: CDR1 SGHTA, CDR2 FQGNSA. The chain's CDR3 is CASSLGLGNTEAFF. As DNA, the CDR3 is TGTGCCAGCAGCTTAGGGCTTGGGAACACTGAAGCTTTCTTT.

The chain links TRBV19 to TRBJ2-7; 9 nucleotides line up with TRBD1. Germline V gene lookup returns CDR1 LNHDA and CDR2 SQIVND (reference sequence). J gave up 6 bases and V 4 bases, and 7 bases lay outside the gene matches. The CDR3 length is 14 residues. CDR3 nucleotides: TGTGCCAGTAGTAACCGGGACAGGGTGGCCGAGCAGTACTTC. Amino acids: CASSNRDRVAEQYF. The complete variable domain, with remaining parts taken from reference TRBV19 and TRBJ2-7, reads DGGITQSPKYLFRKEGQNVTLSCEQNLNHDAMYWYRQDPGQGLRLIYYSQIVNDFQKGDIAEGYSVSREKKESFPLTVTSAQKNPTAFYLCASSNRDRVAEQYFGPGTRLTVT.

The chain is built from TRBV6-2 or TRBV6-3 and TRBJ2-4; tentative D call: TRBD1 (6 bases). CDR3 length: 15 amino acids. Looked up from germline, CDR1 is MNHEY and CDR2 is SVGEGT. V was shortened by 0 bases and J by 6 bases, with 12 bases between the two germline ends. The CDR3 DNA follows: TGTGCCAGCAGTTACTCCACACAAGGGGGAAACATTCAGTACTTC. Translating it yields CASSYSTQGGNIQYF.

This clone was seen only a few times. The V gene is TRBV11-2, the J gene TRBJ1-2; 10 bases line up with TRBD1. The CDR3 runs 17 residues. The ends lost 5 bases at V and 4 bases at J; junction bases unmatched: 13. Germline CDR1 reads SGHAT; CDR2 reads FQNNGV. CDR3 in DNA: TGTGCCAGCAGCGAAGGGCCGAGACAGGGGGCCCTCTATGGCTACACCTTC. This sequence encodes CASSEGPRQGALYGYTF.

The chain has TRBV6-5 and TRBJ2-1; 10 bases line up with TRBD1. The CDR3 length is 14 residues. CDR1 and CDR2 (germline): MNHEY, SVGAGI. The V segment lost 0 bases and the J segment 14 bases; nucleotides outside the gene matches: 7. The CDR3 nucleotides read TGTGCCAGCAGTTACTCGACATCCGGACAGGGGGAGTTCTTC. Its protein is CASSYSTSGQGEFF.

The V gene is TRBV9, the J gene TRBJ2-5; 7 nucleotides line up with TRBD1. J gave up 2 bases and V 3 bases, and 7 bases lay outside the gene matches. There are 15 residues in the CDR3. Germline lookup yields CDR1 SGDLS and CDR2 YYNGEE. CDR3 sequence reads: CASSASGTVQETQYF. DNA for the CDR3: TGTGCCAGCAGCGCTAGTGGGACAGTACAAGAGACCCAGTACTTC.

The CDR3 reads CASSIFGGRGPAYEQYF. The CDR3 DNA follows: TGTGCCAGTAGTATCTTTGGAGGCAGGGGGCCAGCCTACGAGCAGTACTTC. The chain combines TRBV19 with TRBJ2-7; 8 bases agree with TRBD1. Germline lookup yields CDR1 LNHDA and CDR2 SQIVND (reference sequence). Trimming cost V 3 bases and J 2 bases; bases outside gene matches: 12. The CDR3 is 17 residues long.

A single count supports this clone. The sample holds other DNA sequences that translate to the same CDR3. The chain joins TRBV5-1 to TRBJ1-2, with 8 positions matching TRBD1. The CDR3 runs to 14 residues. Germline V gene data show CDR1 as SGHRS and CDR2 as YFSETQ. Trimming at V came to 2 bases and at J to 2 bases, leaving 2 bases not matched to a gene. The DNA of the CDR3 is TGCGCCAGCAGCTTAGGACAGGGCAACTATGGCTACACCTTC. This gives the protein CASSLGQGNYGYTF.